This T cell receptor (beta chain) originates from a study of T cells in Graves' hyperthyroidism and ophthalmopathy. Among the patients, aged 18 to 65, hyperthyroidism was newly diagnosed and had lasted under 2 months. RNA transcripts were the template for amplifying TCR beta CDR3 regions. First-round RT-PCR targeting the TCR CDR3 was performed with the HTBI primer set. A single record per CDR3 protein comes from TCRdb applying MiXCR to the multiplex PCR reads. This table holds hundreds of thousands of distinct CDR3 sequences, 15% to 20% found once. This clonotype was detected many times. The germline gives CDR1 SGHNT, CDR2 YENEEA. The V and J ends lost 5 bases and 2 bases respectively, with 15 bases between them. The CDR3 has 16 residues.

This sequence was found in a woman aged 45-59 years with Graves' hyperthyroidism that later progressed to Graves' ophthalmopathy. The sequenced sample consisted of blood. The rearrangement joins TRBV11-3 to TRBJ2-2; D may match TRBD1 or TRBD2 (6 bases each). The CDR3 coding sequence is TGTGCCAGCAGCCAGGGGAGGCAGGGAAACACCGGGGAGCTGTTTTTT. This translates into CASSQGRQGNTGELFF.